The 17 T cell receptor beta chains below all came from one sample that was sequenced in a study of blood T cell repertoires in COVID-19. TCRdb's table, derived via immunoSEQ multiplex PCR, lists solely in-frame clones and lacks some. The sample carries 80,000 to 90,000 clones, around 90% recorded once. The source material was peripheral blood. All receptors derive from a man aged 55 to 70 with acute or convalescent COVID-19.

V and J are TRBV14 and TRBJ2-1, with D possibly being TRBD2 (6 bases). CDR1 SGHDN and CDR2 FVKESK come from the germline V gene. V lost 5 bases and J lost 2, with 10 bases in between. The CDR3 spans 14 residues. CDR3 sequence: CASSGGFAYNEQFF. For the CDR3, the DNA is TGTGCCAGCAGCGGGGGGTTCGCCTACAATGAGCAGTTCTTC. Combining the CDR3 with reference TRBV14 and TRBJ2-1 gives the whole variable domain EAGVTQFPSHSVIEKGQTVTLRCDPISGHDNLYWYRRVMGKEIKFLLHFVKESKQDESGMPNNRFLAERTGGTYSTLKVQPAELEDSGVYFCASSGGFAYNEQFFGPGTRLTVL.

V and J are TRBV9 and TRBJ1-1; D may be TRBD1 (5 bases). Germline CDR1 is SGDLS and CDR2 is YYNGEE. V was trimmed by 4 bases and J by 3 bases, leaving 10 bases between them. The CDR3 is 13 residues long. CDR3 in amino acids: CASSTRGDTEAFF. The DNA of the CDR3 is TGTGCCAGCAGCACAAGGGGCGACACTGAAGCTTTCTTT.

The chain has TRBV5-1 and TRBJ2-2; 8 bases are shared with TRBD1. The CDR3 runs 18 residues. CDR1 SGHRS and CDR2 YFSETQ come from the germline V gene. J lost 1 base, V lost 0 bases, and 8 bases had no gene match. The CDR3: CASSLEGQAMVNTGELFF. The CDR3 nucleotides read TGCGCCAGCAGCTTGGAGGGACAGGCGATGGTGAACACCGGGGAGCTGTTTTTT.

This clone was seen a few times. This sequence joins TRBV7-9 and TRBJ2-7; D perhaps matches TRBD1 (5 bases). CDR3 length equals 13 residues. Germline loops: CDR1 SEHNR, CDR2 FQNEAQ (reference sequence). Trimming took 4 bases from V and 6 from J, leaving 13 bases between them. CDR3 DNA: TGTGCCAGCAGCTCCCCCTGGGGCGGCGAGCAGTACTTC. Protein product: CASSSPWGGEQYF. The full variable domain, rest sourced from reference TRBV7-9 and TRBJ2-7, is DTGVSQNPRHKITKRGQNVTFRCDPISEHNRLYWYRQTLGQGPEFLTYFQNEAQLEKSRLLSDRFSAERPKGSFSTLEIQRTEQGDSAMYLCASSSPWGGEQYFGPGTRLTVT.

This chain joins TRBV9 and TRBJ1-6, with 7 bases that match TRBD1. This CDR3 comprises 17 residues. From germline, CDR1 is SGDLS and CDR2 YYNGEE. V lost 3 bases and J lost 1; bases outside the gene matches: 7. Here the CDR3 reads CASSAPPGGSYNSPLHF. For the CDR3, the DNA is TGTGCCAGCAGCGCTCCCCCAGGGGGTTCCTATAATTCACCCCTCCACTTT.

The chain couples TRBV5-6 to TRBJ2-7; D unclear. The CDR3 has 15 amino acids. The germline CDR1 and CDR2 sequences are SGHDT and YYEEEE. Trimming cost V 2 bases and J 0 bases, with 12 bases left between them. In nucleotides, the CDR3 is TGTGCCAGCAGCTTACTCCGAAGGAGCTCCTACGAGCAGTACTTC. This codes for CASSLLRRSSYEQYF.

The chain has TRBV6-2 or TRBV6-3 and TRBJ2-3; TRBD1 matches 10 bases. The germline gives CDR1 MNHEY, CDR2 SVGEGT. Unmatched junction bases numbered 12, after V lost 4 bases and J lost 5 bases. The CDR3 length is 17 residues. The CDR3 reads CASSFPRDRGAEDTQYF. In nucleotides, the CDR3 is TGTGCCAGCAGTTTCCCCCGGGACAGGGGAGCGGAAGATACGCAGTATTTT.

The gene calls are TRBV4-3 and TRBJ2-6; TRBD2 is a possible D gene (6 bases). CDR3 length equals 19 residues. Germline V gives CDR1 LGHNA, CDR2 YSLEER. Trimming pared 4 bases from V and 0 bases from J, leaving 19 bases between. CDR3 region: CASSPRPLEGFSGANVLTF. The CDR3 DNA follows: TGCGCCAGCAGCCCACGGCCCCTGGAGGGGTTCTCTGGGGCCAACGTCCTGACTTTC.

This clone was counted only a few times. The chain uses TRBV5-1 and TRBJ1-5; TRBD1 might be the D (5 bases). V lost 5 bases and J 7 bases, leaving 13 bases between the germline ends. Germline V gene lookup returns CDR1 SGHRS and CDR2 YFSETQ. The CDR3 is 13 amino acids. In DNA form, the CDR3 reads TGCGCCAGCAGTCAAGAAGGGGCCCAGCCCCAGCATTTT. Encoded protein: CASSQEGAQPQHF.

The V gene is TRBV20-1, the J gene TRBJ2-1; 7 bases agree with TRBD1. Germline-derived CDR1 and CDR2 are DFQATT and SNEGSKA (reference sequence). V shed 3 bases, J shed 3 bases, and the junction held 8 bases outside the gene matches. The CDR3 has 15 amino acids. This chain's CDR3 is CSASVRGRLYNEQFF. The CDR3 bases are TGCAGTGCTAGTGTAAGGGGGCGCCTCTACAATGAGCAGTTCTTC.

This sequence joins TRBV7-8 and TRBJ1-4; TRBD1 aligns across 7 bases. The V gene's germline CDR1 is SGHVS and CDR2 FQNEAQ. The junction had 11 bases not matched to a gene; V was cut back by 5 bases and J by 5 bases. The CDR3 contains 16 residues. The CDR3 DNA sequence: TGTGCCAGCAGCCAGCAGGGGGGCCTTGGAAATGAAAAACTGTTTTTT. As protein: CASSQQGGLGNEKLFF.

This chain connects TRBV7-5 to TRBJ1-5. TRBV7-5 is given as a pseudogene. This CDR3 contains 18 residues. The CDR3, as DNA: TGTGCCAGAAGCTTAGGTGAAGATGTGTCACTCACGGTCCAGCCCCAGCATTTT. Amino acids: CARSLGEDVSLTVQPQHF.

The J gene is TRBJ2-2, the V gene TRBV14; 7 positions match TRBD1. Germline V gene lookup returns CDR1 SGHDN and CDR2 FVKESK. The CDR3 is made up of 14 amino acids. V shed 4 bases, J shed 8 bases, and the junction held 7 bases outside the gene matches. The chain's CDR3 is CASSPNRGLGELFF. Written as DNA, the CDR3 is TGTGCCAGCAGCCCCAACAGGGGTTTGGGGGAGCTGTTTTTT.

The chain recombines TRBV11-2 with TRBJ1-6, with D tentatively TRBD1 (6 bases). The CDR3 extends over 14 amino acids. The ends were cut back, 5 bases at V and 9 bases at J, with 14 bases in the middle. Germline-derived CDR1 and CDR2 are SGHAT and FQNNGV. CDR3 amino acids: CASSRIGGRSPLHF. The CDR3 DNA reads as TGTGCCAGCAGCCGTATAGGGGGTCGTTCACCCCTCCACTTT.

As DNA, the CDR3 is TGTGCCAGCAGCTTAGTGGTACAGGGGGCTTACAATGAGCAGTTCTTC. The encoded protein is CASSLVVQGAYNEQFF. The chain is built from TRBV11-3 and TRBJ2-1; 9 nucleotides match TRBD1. Germline lookup yields CDR1 SGHNT and CDR2 YENEEA. This CDR3 is built from 16 residues. The V and J ends lost 1 base and 4 bases, in that order; junction bases with no gene match: 5.

The chain uses TRBV19 and TRBJ1-1; D remains unclear. This CDR3 comprises 12 residues. Trimming removed 5 bases from V and 7 bases from J, with 11 bases in between. Germline V gene data show CDR1 as LNHDA and CDR2 as SQIVND (reference sequence). This CDR3 is CASSQQTYEAFF. CDR3 nucleotides: TGTGCCAGTAGTCAACAGACATATGAAGCTTTCTTT.

This clone was detected only once. The genes are TRBV4-3 and TRBJ2-6, with D perhaps TRBD2 (6 bases). There are 19 residues in the CDR3. V was pared by 3 bases and J by 0 bases, with 18 bases between. Germline CDR1 reads LGHNA; CDR2 reads YSLEER. As DNA, the CDR3 is TGCGCCAGCAGCCAGGATCGGACGGAGGGGCCCTCTGGGGCCAACGTCCTGACTTTC. It yields the protein CASSQDRTEGPSGANVLTF.